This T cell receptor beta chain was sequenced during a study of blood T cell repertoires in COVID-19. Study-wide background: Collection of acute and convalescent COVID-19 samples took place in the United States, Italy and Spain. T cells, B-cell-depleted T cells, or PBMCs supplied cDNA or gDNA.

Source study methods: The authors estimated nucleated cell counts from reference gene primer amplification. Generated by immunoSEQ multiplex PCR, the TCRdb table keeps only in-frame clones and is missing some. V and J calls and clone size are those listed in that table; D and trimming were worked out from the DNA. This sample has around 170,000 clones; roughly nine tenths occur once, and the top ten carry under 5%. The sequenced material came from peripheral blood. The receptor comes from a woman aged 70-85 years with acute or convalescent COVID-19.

CDR3 loop: CAWSAQGAWGSPLHF. The CDR3, as DNA: TGTGCCTGGAGCGCGCAGGGGGCTTGGGGTTCACCCCTCCACTTT. V gene TRBV30 combines with J gene TRBJ1-6; 8 positions agree with TRBD1. This CDR3 spans 15 amino acids. The trim removed 3 bases at V and 9 bases at J, leaving 10 bases unmatched. CDR1 is GTSNPN and CDR2 is SVGIG in the germline V gene (reference sequence).